These T cell receptor beta chains were read from a single sample in a study of blood T cell repertoires in COVID-19. Libraries were prepared by immunoSEQ multiplex PCR; TCRdb keeps only in-frame clonotypes and omits some of them. The sample includes fewer than 350,000 clones, 75% to 90% of them seen just once. The material sequenced was PBMCs or T cells enriched from blood (not recorded which). Every receptor here comes from a man aged 25-45 years who had recovered from COVID-19. The conserved cysteine and the conserved F or W are not part of the CDR3 here. Fields, in order: J gene, V gene, CDR3 protein.

TRBJ2-5	TRBV13	ASSLRQAQTQY
TRBJ1-1	TRBV3-1/TRBV3-2	ASSQEAAGYTEAF
TRBJ2-3	TRBV24-1	ATSDLDRGLPYYTQY
TRBJ1-5	TRBV14	ASSQGRRDPGPQH
TRBJ1-5	TRBV23-1	ASSQSKGFGTGAPHSNQPQH
TRBJ1-1	TRBV4-3	ASSQEMSTEAF
TRBJ2-2	TRBV5-1	ASSLGLAGGSNTGELF
TRBJ2-7	TRBV6-5	ASSYSSLVEQY
TRBJ2-1	TRBV7-8	ASSLAQTSGYEQF
TRBJ2-7	TRBV4-1	ASSQVLLQSYEQY
TRBJ2-1	TRBV7-2	ASSPDRGTYNEQF
TRBJ1-2	TRBV10-3	AIREAWGGRSHHPYGYT
TRBJ1-4	TRBV4-1	ASSQGATNNEKLF
TRBJ2-1	TRBV29-1	SVAGTSGGFYNEQF
TRBJ2-7	TRBV7-8	ASSLVISLEQY
TRBJ1-1	TRBV14	ASSQGGLGITEAF
TRBJ1-2	TRBV15	ATSPSRDGGYT
TRBJ2-1	TRBV27	ASSRSAGELHNEQF
TRBJ2-1	TRBV10-3	AISEGRGQYNEQF
TRBJ2-5	TRBV25-1	ASSESAGETGVQETQY
TRBJ1-1	TRBV7-9	ASGGANTEAF
TRBJ2-1	TRBV27	ASSLQGANEQF
TRBJ2-7	TRBV2	ASSEWAGSYGYEQY
TRBJ1-5	TRBV10-3	AISESFPRSQPQH
TRBJ2-7	TRBV11-2	ASSPSGGGYEQY
TRBJ1-1	TRBV10-3	AISAGGNTEAF
TRBJ2-5	TRBV7-8	ASSVRLAGGPGEETQY
TRBJ2-1	TRBV5-1	ASSRGGLAETYNEQF
TRBJ2-5	TRBV7-7	ASSFGGGWSETQY
TRBJ1-1	TRBV27	AAGTGGRQAF
TRBJ2-5	TRBV7-9	ASSLAAEETQY
TRBJ1-6	TRBV20-1	SATLNSPLH
TRBJ1-4	TRBV10-3	AISQTGGGNEKLF
TRBJ2-5	TRBV29-1	SMGANQQETQY
TRBJ1-2	TRBV6-5	ASSPGGFGYT
TRBJ1-2	TRBV18	ASSPRKGGYGYT
TRBJ1-5	TRBV14	ASSQIPGAPQH
TRBJ1-5	TRBV6-2/TRBV6-3	ASSYTFGQINSNQPQH
TRBJ2-2	TRBV5-1	ASSLDGQITGELF
TRBJ1-5	TRBV19	ASRLTGSNQPQH
TRBJ2-1	TRBV9	ASSPRLHNEQF
TRBJ1-1	TRBV2	ASSRGTEAF
TRBJ2-5	TRBV4-1	ASSPLEAGGPQTQY
TRBJ1-2	TRBV10-3	AIKQGGGYT
TRBJ1-5	TRBV5-4	ASSFEGALGNQPQH
TRBJ1-1	TRBV10-3	AISESEGGYTEAF
TRBJ2-1	TRBV2	ASSPTQELIRNYNEQF
TRBJ2-7	TRBV5-5	ASSLYSDSGEQY
TRBJ2-1	TRBV3-1/TRBV3-2	ASSRLAGGLYNEQF
TRBJ2-5	TRBV2	ASSSQGQGIETQY
TRBJ1-1	TRBV4-3	ASSLSRGNTEAF